These T cell receptor beta chains were read from a single sample in a study of OX40 agonist ivuxolimab in advanced cancers. Produced via immunoSEQ multiplex PCR; TCRdb's table is partial and in-frame only. The sample carries 45,000 to 55,000 clones, 70% to 90% recorded once. The source material was CD4+ or CD8+ T cells sorted from blood, sampled in a trial of the OX40 agonist ivuxolimab. These receptors were taken from an adult with an advanced solid tumor such as melanoma, head and neck, liver or kidney cancer. Each CDR3 is given with its conserved first and last residue. The D gene is left open where the match is weak. Only part of the rows carry a size: once, few, many, or a class if the clone is expanded.

J,V,D,size,DNA,CDR3
TRBJ2-4,TRBV27,.,.,TGTGCCAGCAGTTTATCGGACAGCTTAAACATTCAGTACTTC,CASSLSDSLNIQYF
TRBJ2-3,TRBV10-1,.,.,TGCGCCAGCAGTTCGGACAGCCCTTGGACAGATACGCAGTATTTT,CASSSDSPWTDTQYF
TRBJ1-5,TRBV7-2,.,once,TGTGCCAGCAGCCAGAGCAATCAGCCCCAGCATTTT,CASSQSNQPQHF
TRBJ1-1,TRBV5-4,.,.,TGTGCCAGCAGCGCCGAGGCGAACACTGAAGCTTTCTTT,CASSAEANTEAFF
TRBJ2-1,TRBV5-4,TRBD2,.,TGTGCCAGCAGCTTCCCTAGCGGGACTATAGATGAGCAGTTCTTC,CASSFPSGTIDEQFF
TRBJ2-3,TRBV30,.,.,TGTGCCTGGAGTGTTCTTTTAAGTTTCACAGATACGCAGTATTTT,CAWSVLLSFTDTQYF
TRBJ2-5,TRBV10-2,.,.,TGCGCCAGCAGGGATATGCGGGCGAACCAAGAGACCCAGTACTTC,CASRDMRANQETQYF
TRBJ2-7,TRBV18,TRBD1,.,TGTGCCAGCTCACCACAGGGGGCGCAGCGCGAGCAGTACTTC,CASSPQGAQREQYF
TRBJ2-5,TRBV19,TRBD1,.,TGTGCCAGTAGTGGACAGGCCCAAGAGACCCAGTACTTC,CASSGQAQETQYF
TRBJ2-7,TRBV19,TRBD2,.,TGTGCCAGTAGTGGGCTAGCGGGATACGAGCAGTACTTC,CASSGLAGYEQYF
TRBJ1-1,TRBV11-2,.,.,TGTGCCAGCAGCTTCGCTTGGGCAGCACCGGAAGCTTTCTTT,CASSFAWAAPEAFF
TRBJ2-5,TRBV4-2,.,.,TGTGCCAGCAGCCCGAACCCCGGGACCGCTAGGGCCCAGTACTTC,CASSPNPGTARAQYF
TRBJ2-2,TRBV5-4,TRBD1,.,TGTGCCAGCAGCGTAGCCCGGGACAGCAACACCGGGGAGCTGTTTTTT,CASSVARDSNTGELFF
TRBJ2-3,TRBV7-9,.,.,TGTGCCAGCAACAGAGGGAGGGGGTCAGATACGCAGTATTTT,CASNRGRGSDTQYF
TRBJ2-3,TRBV7-2,.,.,TGTGCCAGCAGACGAAGTCCGGGGATGCAGTATTTT,CASRRSPGMQYF
TRBJ1-4,TRBV19,.,.,TGTGCCAGTAGTATAAAGGCCGGTGAAAAACTGTTTTTT,CASSIKAGEKLFF
TRBJ2-7,TRBV2,.,.,TGTGCCAGCAGAGATGGACTAAGGGGCGAGCAGTACTTC,CASRDGLRGEQYF
TRBJ1-5,TRBV4-2,.,.,TGTGCCAGCAGCCAAGATGAGAAGGGCAATCAGCCCCAGCATTTT,CASSQDEKGNQPQHF
TRBJ2-3,TRBV10-3,TRBD2,.,TGTGCCGCCAGCAATCTCGGGCGGGAGGGAACAGATACGCAGTATTTT,CAASNLGREGTDTQYF
TRBJ2-5,TRBV4-1,.,.,TGCGCCAGCAGCCTATCGACAGACCAAGAGACCCAGTACTTC,CASSLSTDQETQYF
TRBJ2-3,TRBV2,.,.,TGTGCCAGCAGTAAAGGGTTCACAGATACGCAGTATTTT,CASSKGFTDTQYF
TRBJ2-7,TRBV28,.,.,TGTGCCAGCAGTCCCTCCCCGGGGGTGACCTCCTACGAGCAGTACTTC,CASSPSPGVTSYEQYF
TRBJ2-2,TRBV7-8,.,.,TGTGCCAGCAGCTTGTCGGGGGGCGACACCGGGGAGCTGTTTTTT,CASSLSGGDTGELFF
TRBJ2-2,TRBV7-8,TRBD2,.,TGTGCCAGCAGCTTAGGCGGGGGGGTAACGAACACCGGGGAGCTGTTTTTT,CASSLGGGVTNTGELFF
TRBJ2-7,TRBV4-1,TRBD1,.,TGCGCCAGCAGCCAAGAGTGGGGACAGGGCTACGAGCAGTACTTC,CASSQEWGQGYEQYF
TRBJ2-3,TRBV5-1,TRBD1,once,TGCGCCAGCCTCCGGGACAGGGTTCCAGATACGCAGTATTTT,CASLRDRVPDTQYF
TRBJ2-2,TRBV19,.,.,TGTGCCAGTAGAATTGCCTGGACGTATAAGGCCGGGGAGCTGTTTTTT,CASRIAWTYKAGELFF
TRBJ2-7,TRBV7-9,TRBD1,.,TGTGCCAGCAGCATACCGGGACAGGGGGCTAGCGGGAGTTATGAGCAGTACTTC,CASSIPGQGASGSYEQYF